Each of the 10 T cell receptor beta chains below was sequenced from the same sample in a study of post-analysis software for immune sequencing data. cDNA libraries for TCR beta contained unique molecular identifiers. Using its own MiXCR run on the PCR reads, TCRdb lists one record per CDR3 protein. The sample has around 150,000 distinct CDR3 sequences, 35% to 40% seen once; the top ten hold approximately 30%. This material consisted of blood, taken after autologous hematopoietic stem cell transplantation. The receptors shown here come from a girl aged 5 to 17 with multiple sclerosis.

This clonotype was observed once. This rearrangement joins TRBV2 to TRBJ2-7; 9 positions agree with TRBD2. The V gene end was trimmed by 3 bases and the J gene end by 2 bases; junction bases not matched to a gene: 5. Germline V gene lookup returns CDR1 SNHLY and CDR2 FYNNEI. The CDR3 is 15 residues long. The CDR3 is CASSDSASGAYEQYF. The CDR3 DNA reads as TGTGCCAGCAGTGATTCGGCTAGCGGGGCCTACGAGCAGTACTTC.

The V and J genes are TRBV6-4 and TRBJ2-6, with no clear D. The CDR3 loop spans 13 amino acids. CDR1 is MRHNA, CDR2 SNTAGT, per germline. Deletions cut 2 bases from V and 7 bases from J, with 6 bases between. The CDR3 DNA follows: TGTGCCAGCAGTGACGGGCCTGCCAACGTCCTGACTTTC. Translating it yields CASSDGPANVLTF.

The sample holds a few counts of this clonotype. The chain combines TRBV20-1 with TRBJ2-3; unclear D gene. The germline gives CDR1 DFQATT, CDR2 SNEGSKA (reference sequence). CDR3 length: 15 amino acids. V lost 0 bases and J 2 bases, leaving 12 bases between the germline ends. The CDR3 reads CSAREVLPFTDTQYF. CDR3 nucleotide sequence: TGCAGTGCTAGAGAGGTCTTACCCTTCACAGATACGCAGTATTTT.

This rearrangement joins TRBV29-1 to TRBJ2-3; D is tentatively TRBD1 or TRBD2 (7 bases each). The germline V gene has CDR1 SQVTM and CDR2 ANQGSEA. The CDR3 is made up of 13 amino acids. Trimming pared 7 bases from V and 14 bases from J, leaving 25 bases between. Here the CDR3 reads CSAQAGTAGSPYF. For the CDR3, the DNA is TGCAGCGCGCAAGCCGGGACAGCGGGATCGCCGTATTTT.

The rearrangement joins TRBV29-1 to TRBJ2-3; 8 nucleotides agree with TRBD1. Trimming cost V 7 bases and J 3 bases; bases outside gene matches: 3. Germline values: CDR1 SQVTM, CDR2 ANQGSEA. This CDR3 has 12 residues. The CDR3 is CSGGQGTDTQYF. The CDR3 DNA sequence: TGCAGCGGTGGACAGGGAACAGATACGCAGTATTTT.

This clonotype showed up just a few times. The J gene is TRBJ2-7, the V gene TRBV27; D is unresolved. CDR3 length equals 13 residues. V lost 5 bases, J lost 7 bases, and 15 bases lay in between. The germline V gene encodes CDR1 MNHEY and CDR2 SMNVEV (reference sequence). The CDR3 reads CASSRLPVREQYF. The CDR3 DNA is TGTGCCAGCAGTCGGCTCCCGGTTAGGGAGCAGTACTTC.

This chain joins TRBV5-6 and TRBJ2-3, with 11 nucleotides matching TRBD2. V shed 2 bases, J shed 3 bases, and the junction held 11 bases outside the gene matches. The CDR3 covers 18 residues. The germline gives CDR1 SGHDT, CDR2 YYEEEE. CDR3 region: CASSLGELRLAGTDTQYF. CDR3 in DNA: TGTGCCAGCAGCTTAGGGGAACTTCGACTAGCGGGAACAGATACGCAGTATTTT.

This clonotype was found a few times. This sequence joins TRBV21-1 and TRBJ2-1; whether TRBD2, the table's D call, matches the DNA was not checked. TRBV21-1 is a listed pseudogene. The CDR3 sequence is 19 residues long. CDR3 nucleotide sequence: TGTGCCAGCATCGTAGCGGGAGGACTCGAGAGGAGCTCCTACAATGAGCAGTTCTTC. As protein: CASIVAGGLERSSYNEQFF.

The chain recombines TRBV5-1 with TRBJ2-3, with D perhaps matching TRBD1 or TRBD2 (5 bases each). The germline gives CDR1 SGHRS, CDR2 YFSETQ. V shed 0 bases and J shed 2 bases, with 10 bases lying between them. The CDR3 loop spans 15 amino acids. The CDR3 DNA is TGCGCCAGCAGCTTGGGAGGGGAGATCACAGATACGCAGTATTTT. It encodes CASSLGGEITDTQYF.

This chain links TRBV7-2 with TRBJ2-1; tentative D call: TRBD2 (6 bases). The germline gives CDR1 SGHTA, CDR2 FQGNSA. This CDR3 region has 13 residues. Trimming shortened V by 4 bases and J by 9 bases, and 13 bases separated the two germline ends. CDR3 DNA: TGTGCCAGCAGCTCCCGGGGAGGCTCTGAGCAGTTCTTC. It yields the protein CASSSRGGSEQFF.